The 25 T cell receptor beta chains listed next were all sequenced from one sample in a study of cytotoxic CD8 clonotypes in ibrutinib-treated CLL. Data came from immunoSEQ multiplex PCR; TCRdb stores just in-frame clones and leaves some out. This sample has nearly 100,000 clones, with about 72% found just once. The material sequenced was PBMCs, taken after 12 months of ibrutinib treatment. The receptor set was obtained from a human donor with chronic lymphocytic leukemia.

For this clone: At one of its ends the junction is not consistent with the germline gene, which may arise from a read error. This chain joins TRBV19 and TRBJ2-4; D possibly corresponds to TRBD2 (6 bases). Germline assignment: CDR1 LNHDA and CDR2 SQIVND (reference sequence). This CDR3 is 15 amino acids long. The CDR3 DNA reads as TGTGCCAGTAGTATAAAGAAGACTAGTTTCACCATACGGTGGTTC. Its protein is CASSIKKTSFTIRWF.

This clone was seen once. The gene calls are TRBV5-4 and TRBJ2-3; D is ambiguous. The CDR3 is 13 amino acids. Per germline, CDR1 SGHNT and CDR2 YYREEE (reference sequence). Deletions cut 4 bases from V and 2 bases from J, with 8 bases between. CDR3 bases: TGTGCCAGCAGCCGTGAAAACACAGATACGCAGTATTTT. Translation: CASSRENTDTQYF. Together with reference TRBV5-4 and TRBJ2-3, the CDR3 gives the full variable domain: ETGVTQSPTHLIKTRGQQVTLRCSSQSGHNTVSWYQQALGQGPQFIFQYYREEENGRGNFPPRFSGLQFPNYSSELNVNALELDDSALYLCASSRENTDTQYFGPGTRLTVL.

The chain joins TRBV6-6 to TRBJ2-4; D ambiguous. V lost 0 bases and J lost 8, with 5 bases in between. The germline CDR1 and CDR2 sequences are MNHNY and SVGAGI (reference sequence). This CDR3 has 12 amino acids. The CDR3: CASSYSTDIQYF. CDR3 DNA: TGTGCCAGCAGTTACTCAACAGACATTCAGTACTTC.

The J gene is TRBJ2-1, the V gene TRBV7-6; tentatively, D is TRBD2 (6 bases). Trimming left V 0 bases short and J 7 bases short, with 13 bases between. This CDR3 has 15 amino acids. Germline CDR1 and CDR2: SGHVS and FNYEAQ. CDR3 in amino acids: CASSLAGGGSNEQFF. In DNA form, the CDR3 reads TGTGCCAGCAGCTTAGCGGGGGGAGGCTCAAATGAGCAGTTCTTC.

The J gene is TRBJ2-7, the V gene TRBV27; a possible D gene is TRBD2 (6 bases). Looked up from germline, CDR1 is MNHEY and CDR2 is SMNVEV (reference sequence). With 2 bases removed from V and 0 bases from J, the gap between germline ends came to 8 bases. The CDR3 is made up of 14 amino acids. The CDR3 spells CASSLKGGSYEQYF. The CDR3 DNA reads TGTGCCAGCAGTTTAAAGGGAGGCTCCTACGAGCAGTACTTC.

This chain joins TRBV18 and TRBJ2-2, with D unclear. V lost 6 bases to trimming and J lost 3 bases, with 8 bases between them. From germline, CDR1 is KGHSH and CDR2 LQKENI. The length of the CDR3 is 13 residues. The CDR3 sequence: CASSFRDTGELFF. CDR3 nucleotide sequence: TGTGCCAGCTCGTTTAGGGACACCGGGGAGCTGTTTTTT.

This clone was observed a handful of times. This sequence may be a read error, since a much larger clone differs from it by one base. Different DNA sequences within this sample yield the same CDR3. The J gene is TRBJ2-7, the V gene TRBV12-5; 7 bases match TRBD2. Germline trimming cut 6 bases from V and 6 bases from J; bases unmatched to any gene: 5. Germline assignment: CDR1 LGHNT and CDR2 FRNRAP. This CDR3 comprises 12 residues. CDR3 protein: CASGWGGSEQYF. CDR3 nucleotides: TGTGCTAGTGGGTGGGGGGGAAGCGAGCAGTACTTC.

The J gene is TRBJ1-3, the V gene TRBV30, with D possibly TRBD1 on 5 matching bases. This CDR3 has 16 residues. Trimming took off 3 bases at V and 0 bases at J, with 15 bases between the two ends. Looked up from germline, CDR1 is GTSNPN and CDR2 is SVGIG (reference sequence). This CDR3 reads CAWSPRSRDSGNTIYF. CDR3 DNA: TGTGCCTGGAGCCCCAGAAGCAGGGACTCTGGAAACACCATATATTTT.

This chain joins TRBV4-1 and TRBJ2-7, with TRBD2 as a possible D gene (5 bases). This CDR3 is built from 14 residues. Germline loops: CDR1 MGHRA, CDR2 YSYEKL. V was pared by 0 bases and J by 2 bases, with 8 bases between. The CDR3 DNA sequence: TGCGCCAGCAGCCAAGAGGGAGTCCCCTACGAGCAGTACTTC. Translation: CASSQEGVPYEQYF.

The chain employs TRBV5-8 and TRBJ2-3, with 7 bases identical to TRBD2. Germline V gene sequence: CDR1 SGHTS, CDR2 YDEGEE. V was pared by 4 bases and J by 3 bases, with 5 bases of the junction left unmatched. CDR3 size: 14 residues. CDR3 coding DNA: TGTGCCAGCAGCCCGGGACTAAAGACAGATACGCAGTATTTT. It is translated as CASSPGLKTDTQYF.

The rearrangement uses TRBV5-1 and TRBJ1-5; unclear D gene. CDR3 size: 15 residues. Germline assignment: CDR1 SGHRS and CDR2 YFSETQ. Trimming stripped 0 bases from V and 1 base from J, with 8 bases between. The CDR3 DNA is TGCGCCAGCAGCTTGGGACCGGAGAGCAATCAGCCCCAGCATTTT. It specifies CASSLGPESNQPQHF.

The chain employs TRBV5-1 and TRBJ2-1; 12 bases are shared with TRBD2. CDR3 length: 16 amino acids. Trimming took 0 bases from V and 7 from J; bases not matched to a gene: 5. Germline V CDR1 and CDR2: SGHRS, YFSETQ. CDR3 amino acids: CASSLELAGGPNEQFF. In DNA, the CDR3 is TGCGCCAGCAGCTTGGAACTAGCGGGGGGACCGAATGAGCAGTTCTTC.

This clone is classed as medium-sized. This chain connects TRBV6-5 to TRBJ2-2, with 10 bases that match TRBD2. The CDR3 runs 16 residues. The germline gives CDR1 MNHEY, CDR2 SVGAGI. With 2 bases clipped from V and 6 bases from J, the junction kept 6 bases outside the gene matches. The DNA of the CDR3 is TGTGCCAGCAGTTACAAAGCGGGGGGGCCTTCCGGGGAGCTGTTTTTT. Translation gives CASSYKAGGPSGELFF.

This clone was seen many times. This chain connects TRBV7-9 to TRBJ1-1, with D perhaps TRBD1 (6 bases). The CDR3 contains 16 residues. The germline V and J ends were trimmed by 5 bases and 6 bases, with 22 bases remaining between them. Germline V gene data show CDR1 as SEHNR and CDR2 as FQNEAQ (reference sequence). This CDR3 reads CASSPSSPGVGAEAFF. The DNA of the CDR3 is TGTGCCAGCAGCCCGTCTTCTCCAGGGGTTGGCGCTGAAGCTTTCTTT.

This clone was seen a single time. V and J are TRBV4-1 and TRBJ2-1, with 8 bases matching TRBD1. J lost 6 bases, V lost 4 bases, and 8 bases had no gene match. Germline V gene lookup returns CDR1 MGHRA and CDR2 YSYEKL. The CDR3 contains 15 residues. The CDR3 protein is CASSRASGGTNEQFF. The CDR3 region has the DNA TGCGCCAGCAGCCGAGCATCAGGGGGCACCAATGAGCAGTTCTTC.

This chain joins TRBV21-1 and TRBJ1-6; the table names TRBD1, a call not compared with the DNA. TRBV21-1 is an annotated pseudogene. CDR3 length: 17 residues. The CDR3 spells CASSKSRGSPYNSPLHF. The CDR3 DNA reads TGTGCCAGCAGCAAGAGTAGGGGGTCGCCTTATAATTCACCCCTCCACTTT.

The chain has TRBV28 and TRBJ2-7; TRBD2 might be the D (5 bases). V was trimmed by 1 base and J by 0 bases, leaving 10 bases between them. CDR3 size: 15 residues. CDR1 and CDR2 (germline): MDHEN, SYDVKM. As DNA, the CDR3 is TGTGCCAGCAGTTTATCGTTTGGGAGCTCCTACGAGCAGTACTTC. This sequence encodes CASSLSFGSSYEQYF.

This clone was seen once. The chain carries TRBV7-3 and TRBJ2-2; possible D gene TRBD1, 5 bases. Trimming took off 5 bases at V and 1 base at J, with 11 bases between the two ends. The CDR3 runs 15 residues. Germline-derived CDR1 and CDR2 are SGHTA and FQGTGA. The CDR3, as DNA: TGTGCCAGCAGCACCACTCAGGGGAACACCGGGGAGCTGTTTTTT. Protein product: CASSTTQGNTGELFF.

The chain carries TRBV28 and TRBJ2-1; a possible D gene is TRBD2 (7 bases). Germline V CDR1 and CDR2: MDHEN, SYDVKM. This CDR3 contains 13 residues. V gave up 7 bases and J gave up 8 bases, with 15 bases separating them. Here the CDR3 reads CASKEGGPYEQFF. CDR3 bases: TGTGCCAGCAAGGAGGGGGGGCCGTATGAGCAGTTCTTC.

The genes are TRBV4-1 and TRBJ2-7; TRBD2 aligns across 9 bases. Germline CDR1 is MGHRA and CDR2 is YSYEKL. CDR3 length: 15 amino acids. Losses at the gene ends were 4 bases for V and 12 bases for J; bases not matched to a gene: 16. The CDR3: CASSPPRGGGANLYF. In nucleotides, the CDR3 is TGCGCCAGCAGCCCGCCGAGGGGCGGGGGGGCAAATCTGTACTTC.

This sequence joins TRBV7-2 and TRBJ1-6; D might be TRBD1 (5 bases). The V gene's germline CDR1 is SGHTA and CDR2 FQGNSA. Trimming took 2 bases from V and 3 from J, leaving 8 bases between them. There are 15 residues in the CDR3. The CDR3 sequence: CASSLTDSYNSPLHF. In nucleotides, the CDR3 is TGTGCCAGCAGCTTAACCGACAGCTATAATTCACCCCTCCACTTT.

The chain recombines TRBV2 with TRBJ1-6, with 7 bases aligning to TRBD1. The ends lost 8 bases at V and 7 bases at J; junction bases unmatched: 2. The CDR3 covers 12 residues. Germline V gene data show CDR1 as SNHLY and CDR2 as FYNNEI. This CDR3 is CASGQENSPLHF. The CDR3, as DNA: TGTGCCAGCGGACAGGAAAATTCACCCCTCCACTTT.

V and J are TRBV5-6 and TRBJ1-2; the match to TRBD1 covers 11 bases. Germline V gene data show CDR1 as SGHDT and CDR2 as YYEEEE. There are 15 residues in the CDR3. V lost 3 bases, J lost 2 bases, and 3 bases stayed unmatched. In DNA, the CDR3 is TGTGCCAGCAGCTCCGGGACAGGGGGAAACTATGGCTACACCTTC. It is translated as CASSSGTGGNYGYTF. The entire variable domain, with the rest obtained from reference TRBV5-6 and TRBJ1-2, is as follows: DAGVTQSPTHLIKTRGQQVTLRCSPKSGHDTVSWYQQALGQGPQFIFQYYEEEERQRGNFPDRFSGHQFPNYSSELNVNALLLGDSALYLCASSSGTGGNYGYTFGSGTRLTVV.

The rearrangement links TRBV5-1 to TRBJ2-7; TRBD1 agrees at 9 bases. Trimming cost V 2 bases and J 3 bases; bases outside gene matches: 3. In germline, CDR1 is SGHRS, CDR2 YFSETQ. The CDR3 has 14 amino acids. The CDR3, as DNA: TGCGCCAGCAGCTTCGACAGGGGGTACTACGAGCAGTACTTC. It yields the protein CASSFDRGYYEQYF.

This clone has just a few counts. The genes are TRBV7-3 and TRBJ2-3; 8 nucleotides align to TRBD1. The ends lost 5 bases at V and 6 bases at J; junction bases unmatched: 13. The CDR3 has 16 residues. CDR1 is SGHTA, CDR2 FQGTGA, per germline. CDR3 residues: CASSPGQGLYPDTQYF. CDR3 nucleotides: TGTGCCAGCAGCCCCGGACAGGGCCTCTACCCTGATACGCAGTATTTT. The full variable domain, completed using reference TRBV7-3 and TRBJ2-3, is GAGVSQTPSNKVTEKGKYVELRCDPISGHTALYWYRQSLGQGPEFLIYFQGTGAADDSGLPNDRFFAVRPEGSVSTLKIQRTERGDSAVYLCASSPGQGLYPDTQYFGPGTRLTVL.